The rows below give T cell receptor beta chains drawn from one sample of a study of T-cell reconstitution after alpha-beta-depleted transplantation in children. MiXCR was run by TCRdb on the PCR reads, yielding one entry per CDR3 protein. The table has around 500,000 distinct CDR3 sequences, approximately 22% seen once. Sample: PBMCs, mostly from graft donor cells, taken 360 days after TCRalphabeta/CD19-depleted stem cell transplant. The receptors were gathered from a boy younger than two who had a stem cell transplant for acute myeloid leukemia, so the T cells may come from the graft donor. Each CDR3 is given with its conserved first and last residue. D genes are given only for firm matches. Size is stated for part of the rows, as once, few or many counts, or as a class when the clone is expanded.

V,J,D,size,length,CDR3,DNA
TRBV29-1,TRBJ2-1,.,many,13,CSADLRRPLGQFF,TGCAGCGCGGACCTGAGACGACCCCTTGGGCAGTTCTTC
TRBV3-1,TRBJ1-1,.,.,15,CASSHATGVNTEAFF,TGTGCCAGCAGCCATGCGACGGGGGTGAACACTGAAGCTTTCTTT
TRBV4-3,TRBJ1-1,.,.,14,CASTWGQSSTEAFF,TGCGCCAGCACTTGGGGGCAATCCTCCACTGAAGCTTTCTTT
TRBV20-1,TRBJ2-3,.,.,13,CSAPRQTTDTQYF,TGCAGTGCGCCAAGGCAGACCACAGATACGCAGTATTTT
TRBV7-2,TRBJ2-1,.,few,16,CASSLARTVGINEQFF,TGTGCCAGCAGCTTAGCGCGGACAGTAGGGATCAATGAGCAGTTCTTC
TRBV5-6,TRBJ2-7,TRBD1,.,13,CATSQGDSYEQYF,TGTGCCACCTCACAGGGGGACTCCTACGAGCAGTACTTC
TRBV9,TRBJ1-4,.,many,16,CASSVGRGSTNEKLFF,TGTGCCAGCAGCGTAGGCAGAGGATCAACTAATGAAAAACTGTTTTTT
TRBV20-1,TRBJ2-3,TRBD1,.,13,CSAPGTVTDTQYF,TGCAGTGCTCCCGGGACAGTCACAGATACGCAGTATTTT
TRBV7-9,TRBJ2-1,.,many,15,CASSPWEGGPDEQFF,TGTGCCAGCAGCCCCTGGGAGGGGGGGCCCGATGAGCAGTTCTTC
TRBV10-3,TRBJ1-6,.,.,14,CAISEEEPWSPLHF,TGTGCCATCAGTGAGGAAGAACCATGGTCACCCCTCCACTTT
TRBV7-9,TRBJ2-6,.,many,14,CASSLTGGANVLTF,TGTGCCAGCAGCTTGACTGGTGGGGCCAACGTCCTGACTTTC
TRBV29-1,TRBJ1-1,.,many,15,CSVGGTRTVNTEAFF,TGCAGCGTTGGAGGAACACGTACGGTGAACACTGAAGCTTTCTTT
TRBV13,TRBJ1-6,.,many,17,CASSSGQTWSYNSPLHF,TGTGCCAGCAGCTCCGGACAGACTTGGTCCTATAATTCACCCCTCCACTTT
TRBV4-3,TRBJ2-1,TRBD2,few,15,CASSHSSGGHNEQFF,TGCGCCAGCAGCCATTCTAGCGGGGGGCACAATGAGCAGTTCTTC
TRBV6-5,TRBJ1-1,.,.,15,CASSYSWQYNTEAFF,TGTGCCAGCAGTTACTCGTGGCAGTATAACACTGAAGCTTTCTTT
TRBV27,TRBJ2-1,.,many,16,CASSWVQLAHPNEQFF,TGTGCCAGCAGTTGGGTACAGCTAGCGCACCCCAATGAGCAGTTCTTC
TRBV2,TRBJ2-7,.,few,11,CASSPQGEQYF,TGTGCCAGCAGTCCCCAGGGCGAGCAGTACTTC
TRBV4-3,TRBJ2-3,TRBD1,many,16,CASSQNKQGPADTQYF,TGCGCCAGCAGCCAAAACAAACAGGGGCCGGCAGATACGCAGTATTTT
TRBV28,TRBJ2-5,.,.,17,CASSPPYGREGQETQYF,TGTGCCAGCAGCCCCCCCTATGGCAGGGAAGGCCAAGAGACCCAGTACTTC
TRBV5-1,TRBJ1-3,.,.,15,CASSLSRNDGNTIYF,TGCGCCAGCAGCTTGTCGCGGAACGACGGAAACACCATATATTTT
TRBV13,TRBJ2-1,TRBD1,few,15,CASSPGQGAWDEQFF,TGTGCCAGCAGCCCCGGACAGGGGGCTTGGGATGAGCAGTTCTTC
TRBV20-1,TRBJ1-5,.,many,14,CSASGDSDYQPQHF,TGCAGTGCTAGTGGAGACAGCGATTATCAGCCCCAGCATTTT
TRBV28,TRBJ1-2,TRBD1,.,15,CASSLNRGLYYGYTF,TGTGCCAGCAGCCTCAACAGGGGGCTATACTATGGCTACACCTTC
TRBV20-1,TRBJ2-5,TRBD2,.,17,CSARLTSGGYSLGTQYF,TGCAGTGCTAGATTGACTAGCGGGGGCTACAGCCTAGGGACCCAGTACTTC
TRBV6-5,TRBJ1-2,.,few,14,CASSFSSNGYGYTF,TGTGCCAGCAGTTTCTCGAGTAACGGCTATGGCTACACCTTC
TRBV20-1,TRBJ2-5,.,many,14,CSARDIRAGETQYF,TGCAGTGCTAGAGATATTCGGGCGGGGGAGACCCAGTACTTC
TRBV29-1,TRBJ2-3,.,few,16,CSVEGSQARLTDTQYF,TGCAGCGTTGAAGGATCCCAGGCACGACTCACAGATACGCAGTATTTT
TRBV27,TRBJ2-1,TRBD2,many,14,CASSFGGAYNEQFF,TGTGCCAGCAGTTTCGGGGGGGCCTACAATGAGCAGTTCTTC
TRBV7-6,TRBJ1-5,.,.,14,CASNCGQLNQPQHF,TGTGCCAGCAATTGCGGACAGCTCAATCAGCCCCAGCATTTT
TRBV7-2,TRBJ2-1,TRBD2,many,17,CASSSELAGASYNEQFF,TGTGCCAGCAGCTCCGAACTAGCGGGGGCGTCCTACAATGAGCAGTTCTTC
TRBV4-1,TRBJ2-4,.,many,16,CASSQAGGTGVRIQYF,TGCGCCAGCAGCCAAGCAGGGGGGACCGGGGTGCGCATTCAGTACTTC
TRBV12-3/TRBV12-4,TRBJ1-1,TRBD1,.,13,CASSSPRGPEAFF,TGTGCCAGCAGTTCCCCCAGGGGGCCTGAAGCTTTCTTT
TRBV20-1,TRBJ1-5,.,many,13,CSAFGLRRRPQHF,TGCAGTGCATTCGGGCTGCGTAGACGGCCCCAGCATTTT
TRBV20-1,TRBJ2-2,.,.,17,CSARDLVRLGNTGELFF,TGCAGTGCTAGAGATCTCGTTCGACTAGGAAACACCGGGGAGCTGTTTTTT
TRBV24-1,TRBJ1-4,.,once,14,CATSPGQPNEKLFF,TGTGCCACCAGCCCCGGACAGCCTAATGAAAAACTGTTTTTT
TRBV7-2,TRBJ2-1,.,few,16,CASSAYGALVGAEQFF,TGTGCCAGCAGCGCTTACGGGGCCCTGGTCGGGGCTGAGCAGTTCTTC
TRBV7-8,TRBJ1-6,.,.,13,CASTPSEGSPLHF,TGTGCCAGCACCCCTTCCGAGGGTTCACCCCTCCACTTT
TRBV20-1,TRBJ2-3,.,many,10,CSARMDTQYF,TGCAGTGCTAGGATGGATACGCAGTATTTT
TRBV25-1,TRBJ2-1,TRBD1,few,14,CASSPWDRYNEQFF,TGTGCCAGCAGTCCTTGGGACAGGTATAATGAGCAGTTCTTC
TRBV7-2,TRBJ2-5,.,many,15,CASSPSWGVQETQYF,TGTGCCAGCAGCCCCTCATGGGGAGTCCAAGAGACCCAGTACTTC
TRBV6-1,TRBJ2-6,.,.,14,CASSSGPGANVLTF,TGTGCCAGCAGCTCCGGTCCTGGGGCCAACGTCCTGACTTTC
TRBV2,TRBJ2-7,.,.,12,CASRSWVYEQYF,TGTGCCAGCAGAAGTTGGGTTTACGAGCAGTACTTC